This TCR beta chain comes out of a study of naive and memory T cell subsets. Two oligonucleotides, mixed equimolar, formed the beta constant-region primer covering TRBC1 and TRBC2. A single record per CDR3 protein comes from TCRdb applying MiXCR to the UMI-ligation and nested PCR reads. The table shows 130,000 to 150,000 distinct CDR3 sequences, with 15% to 20% occurring only once. Between the trimmed V and J ends, which lost 5 bases and 1 base, there was a span of 21 bases. Germline V lookup: CDR1 SGHAT, CDR2 FQNNGV. This CDR3 contains 19 residues. The sample consisted of naive CD4+ T cells from blood. This rearrangement joins TRBV11-2 to TRBJ2-6; a possible D gene is TRBD1 (6 bases). The sequence derives from a human donor in good health. DNA for the CDR3: TGTGCCAGCAGCCGAATTCGTAGCAGGGGACGTTCTGGGGCCAACGTCCTGACTTTC. Translating it yields CASSRIRSRGRSGANVLTF.